Listed here are 23 T cell receptor beta chains from one sample, sequenced in a study of blood T cell repertoires in COVID-19. This table comes from immunoSEQ multiplex PCR, and its TCRdb copy is limited to in-frame clones, with some not included. The sample yields hundreds of thousands of clones, 80% to 90% seen once. The specimen sequenced was PBMCs or T cells enriched from blood (not recorded which). These receptors were obtained from a man aged 25 to 40 who had recovered from COVID-19.

This rearrangement joins TRBV21-1 to TRBJ1-3; the D segment call TRBD1 is taken from the table without a DNA check. TRBV21-1 corresponds to a pseudogene. The CDR3 length is 16 residues. The chain's CDR3 is CASSKVQTLSGNTIYF. In DNA, the CDR3 is TGTGCCAGCAGCAAAGTACAGACCCTCTCTGGAAACACCATATATTTT.

This chain connects TRBV7-9 to TRBJ2-2; D ambiguous. V was cut by 3 bases and J by 4 bases, with 9 bases left in between. This CDR3 has 14 residues. Germline loops: CDR1 SEHNR, CDR2 FQNEAQ (reference sequence). As DNA, the CDR3 is TGTGCCAGCAGCTTTTACGGGTCCACCGGGGAGCTGTTTTTT. This codes for CASSFYGSTGELFF.

The CDR3 spells CASSQDQGAAYEQYF. The DNA of the CDR3 is TGTGCCAGCAGCCAAGACCAGGGGGCCGCCTACGAGCAGTACTTC. The V and J genes are TRBV3-1 (or the pseudogene TRBV3-2) and TRBJ2-7, with 8 bases fitting TRBD1. The CDR3 spans 15 residues. CDR1 and CDR2 from the germline V gene are LGHDT and YNNKEL (reference sequence). V lost 0 bases and J lost 2; bases outside the gene matches: 3.

A word on this clone: The sample has other DNA sequences that encode this CDR3 too. V is TRBV28 and J is TRBJ2-7, with 7 bases fitting TRBD1. Unmatched junction bases numbered 3, after V lost 6 bases and J lost 1 base. The CDR3 contains 13 residues. Germline CDR1 reads MDHEN; CDR2 reads SYDVKM. CDR3 coding DNA: TGTGCCAGCAGGTCAGGGGGTTCCTACGAGCAGTACTTC. Translating gives CASRSGGSYEQYF.

The chain recombines TRBV18 with TRBJ2-1; 8 bases align to TRBD1. Per the germline V gene, CDR1 is KGHSH and CDR2 is LQKENI. This CDR3 contains 15 residues. Trimming removed 4 bases from V and 6 bases from J; junction bases left unmatched: 8. CDR3 protein: CASSLSTGAINEQFF. Here the CDR3 DNA reads TGTGCCAGCTCACTTTCGACAGGGGCGATCAATGAGCAGTTCTTC.

V usage is TRBV4-1 and J usage is TRBJ1-5; 9 nucleotides agree with TRBD1. The germline V gene encodes CDR1 MGHRA and CDR2 YSYEKL. The CDR3 runs 17 residues. The J segment lost 0 bases and the V segment lost 2 bases, leaving 5 bases of the junction unmatched. CDR3 coding DNA: TGCGCCAGCAGCCAACTGGGGACAGGGTATAGCAATCAGCCCCAGCATTTT. Translation: CASSQLGTGYSNQPQHF.

This chain joins TRBV4-2 and TRBJ2-7, with a weak D call TRBD2 (5 bases). Germline values: CDR1 LGHNA, CDR2 YNFKEQ. The CDR3 runs 13 residues. With 0 bases removed from V and 4 bases from J, the gap between germline ends came to 7 bases. CDR3 residues: CASSQDSGYEQYF. Here the CDR3 DNA reads TGTGCCAGCAGCCAAGATTCGGGGTACGAGCAGTACTTC.

CDR3 coding DNA: TGTGCCAGTAGTCAGGGACAGTTATTTGAAAAACTGTTTTTT. It is translated as CASSQGQLFEKLFF. The chain carries TRBV19 and TRBJ1-4, with TRBD1 identical over 7 bases. The CDR3 contains 14 residues. Germline assignment: CDR1 LNHDA and CDR2 SQIVND (reference sequence). Trimming removed 5 bases from V and 7 bases from J; junction bases left unmatched: 7.

This chain joins TRBV7-9 and TRBJ1-2; no clear D gene. The CDR3 contains 13 residues. The V gene lost 1 base and the J gene lost 14 bases, with 17 bases spanning the gap. Per the germline V gene, CDR1 is SEHNR and CDR2 is FQNEAQ (reference sequence). The CDR3 region is CASSLERWGAQTF. The DNA of the CDR3 is TGTGCCAGCAGCTTAGAAAGATGGGGAGCTCAAACCTTC.

The V gene is TRBV29-1, the J gene TRBJ1-2; TRBD1 agrees at 7 bases. There are 12 residues in the CDR3. The V and J ends lost 4 bases and 4 bases, in that order; junction bases with no gene match: 3. Per germline, CDR1 SQVTM and CDR2 ANQGSEA. In DNA form, the CDR3 reads TGCAGCGTTGCAGGGGGTGGCTATGGCTACACCTTC. This translates into CSVAGGGYGYTF.

The chain links TRBV29-1 to TRBJ2-7; a possible D gene is TRBD1 (5 bases). CDR1 and CDR2 (germline): SQVTM, ANQGSEA. The CDR3 runs to 12 residues. The V end lost 4 bases, the J end lost 10 bases, and 17 bases lay between the germline ends. The CDR3 is CSVVEQVRAQYF. CDR3 coding DNA: TGCAGCGTTGTAGAACAGGTACGAGCTCAGTACTTC.

J is TRBJ2-3 and V is TRBV2, with TRBD1 as a possible D gene (7 bases). Germline values: CDR1 SNHLY, CDR2 FYNNEI. The CDR3 extends over 15 amino acids. Trimming removed 2 bases from V and 3 bases from J, with 12 bases in between. CDR3 in DNA: TGTGCCAGCAGTGAATGGAGGGGACAGACAGATACGCAGTATTTT. Translating it yields CASSEWRGQTDTQYF.

The chain recombines TRBV6-5 with TRBJ1-1; perhaps TRBD1 as D (5 bases). V was pared by 4 bases and J by 1 base, with 13 bases between. This CDR3 region has 15 residues. Germline CDR1 is MNHEY and CDR2 is SVGAGI. The CDR3 spells CASSSLGRENTEAFF. The CDR3 DNA reads as TGTGCCAGCAGTTCCCTCGGCAGGGAGAACACTGAAGCTTTCTTT.

This clone was seen just once. CDR3 DNA sequence: TGCGCCAGCAGCTCTACAGGGGGCGTTACTGGGGCCAACGTCCTGACTTTC. Translation: CASSSTGGVTGANVLTF. V gene TRBV5-1 combines with J gene TRBJ2-6; 9 bases are shared with TRBD1. Trimming removed 3 bases from V and 2 bases from J; junction bases left unmatched: 6. There are 17 residues in the CDR3. Germline loops: CDR1 SGHRS, CDR2 YFSETQ.

The chain's CDR3 is CASILGSGAGNTIYF. The CDR3 coding sequence is TGTGCCAGCATTCTGGGGTCAGGGGCTGGAAACACCATATATTTT. The chain links TRBV7-2 to TRBJ1-3; D might be TRBD1 (6 bases). Germline V gives CDR1 SGHTA, CDR2 FQGNSA. The CDR3 length is 15 residues. V lost 7 bases, J lost 2 bases, and 15 bases lay in between.

The chain is built from TRBV19 and TRBJ2-3, with D tentatively TRBD2 (5 bases). CDR3 length equals 14 residues. Germline values: CDR1 LNHDA, CDR2 SQIVND (reference sequence). V was clipped by 5 bases and J by 4 bases, with 13 bases between them. The CDR3 DNA follows: TGTGCCAGTAGTTGGGTCTTGGGAGCAGATACGCAGTATTTT. It codes for CASSWVLGADTQYF.

The rearrangement joins TRBV6-5 to TRBJ2-7; D gene unclear. V was shortened by 0 bases and J by 5 bases, with 11 bases between the two germline ends. The length of the CDR3 is 14 residues. The germline V gene has CDR1 MNHEY and CDR2 SVGAGI. This CDR3 reads CASSYSYAEDEQYF. The CDR3 DNA is TGTGCCAGCAGTTACTCCTATGCCGAGGACGAGCAGTACTTC.

This chain connects TRBV6-5 to TRBJ1-1; D remains unclear. The ends were cut back, 4 bases at V and 5 bases at J, with 17 bases in the middle. The length of the CDR3 is 15 residues. Looked up from germline, CDR1 is MNHEY and CDR2 is SVGAGI. CDR3 protein: CASSSDFKLDTEAFF. Written as DNA, the CDR3 is TGTGCCAGCAGTTCCGACTTTAAGTTGGATACTGAAGCTTTCTTT.

V usage is TRBV27 and J usage is TRBJ1-4; D remains unclear. V was trimmed by 4 bases and J by 11 bases, leaving 23 bases between them. CDR3 length: 16 residues. Germline loops: CDR1 MNHEY, CDR2 SMNVEV (reference sequence). CDR3 sequence: CASSSLVAPSHGKLFF. The CDR3 coding sequence is TGTGCCAGCAGTTCATTAGTTGCGCCTTCCCACGGGAAACTGTTTTTT. The variable domain in full, with the rest retrieved from reference TRBV27 and TRBJ1-4, is EAQVTQNPRYLITVTGKKLTVTCSQNMNHEYMSWYRQDPGLGLRQIYYSMNVEVTDKGDVPEGYKVSRKEKRNFPLILESPSPNQTSLYFCASSSLVAPSHGKLFFGSGTQLSVL.

The CDR3 protein is CASSLGEGPDTQYF. CDR3 DNA sequence: TGCGCCAGCAGCTTGGGTGAGGGCCCGGATACGCAGTATTTT. V usage is TRBV5-1 and J usage is TRBJ2-3, with a weak D call TRBD2 (5 bases). The CDR3 extends over 14 amino acids. Between the trimmed V and J ends, which lost 0 bases and 6 bases, there was a span of 11 bases. CDR1 is SGHRS, CDR2 YFSETQ, per germline.

The chain employs TRBV3-1 (or the pseudogene TRBV3-2) and TRBJ2-3, with D perhaps TRBD2 (6 bases). V lost 11 bases, J lost 0 bases, and 15 bases lay in between. Germline V gene sequence: CDR1 LGHDT, CDR2 YNNKEL (reference sequence). The CDR3 is 14 residues long. For the CDR3, the DNA is TGTGCCTCCTGGAAGAGCGGGAGCACAGATACGCAGTATTTT. Protein: CASWKSGSTDTQYF.

The J gene is TRBJ2-3, the V gene TRBV7-2, with D tentatively TRBD2 (6 bases). The CDR3 is 14 amino acids. The V gene's germline CDR1 is SGHTA and CDR2 FQGNSA. V lost 1 base and J 2 bases, leaving 7 bases between the germline ends. This CDR3 is CASSLGLVTDTQYF. The CDR3 nucleotides read TGTGCCAGCAGCTTAGGACTAGTCACAGATACGCAGTATTTT.

The chain links TRBV7-9 to TRBJ2-1, with TRBD2 matching 9 bases. Germline V gene sequence: CDR1 SEHNR, CDR2 FQNEAQ (reference sequence). The CDR3 contains 16 residues. V lost 0 bases and J lost 9; bases outside the gene matches: 9. CDR3 DNA: TGTGCCAGCAGCTTAGCGAGGCTAGCGGGAAAGGGTGAGCAGTTCTTC. Its translation is CASSLARLAGKGEQFF.